This paragraph reports one TCR beta chain. As yet, its antigen is unknown. The sample is drawn from a study of OX40 agonist ivuxolimab in advanced cancers. Study-wide context: Hepatocellular carcinoma, melanoma, renal cell or head and neck cancer was diagnosed in the dose-escalation patients. Three patients, one with hepatocellular carcinoma and two with cutaneous melanoma, achieved partial responses.

Study outcomes and limitations: Clones of CD4+ and CD8+ blood T cells grew by week 6 at doses of 0.1 to 3.0 mg/kg. Average numbers of expanded clones were greater in CD8+ T cells than in CD4+.

From germline, CDR1 is GTSNPN and CDR2 SVGIG (reference sequence). V was trimmed by 1 base and J by 7 bases, leaving 10 bases between them. This CDR3 is built from 13 residues. The data were produced by immunoSEQ multiplex PCR, yet TCRdb's version contains in-frame clones alone and is incomplete. Here the sample spans roughly 97,000 clones, roughly 90% being singletons. The origin of this receptor is an adult with an advanced solid tumor such as melanoma, head and neck, liver or kidney cancer. The V gene is TRBV30, the J gene TRBJ2-2; perhaps TRBD2 as D (5 bases). This material consisted of CD4+ or CD8+ T cells sorted from blood, taken in a trial of the OX40 agonist ivuxolimab. In DNA form, the CDR3 reads TGTGCCTGGAGTGGGGAGATCGGCGGGGAGCTGTTTTTT. Residues: CAWSGEIGGELFF. The whole variable domain, remainder taken from reference TRBV30 and TRBJ2-2, is SQTIHQWPATLVQPVGSPLSLECTVEGTSNPNLYWYRQAAGRGLQLLFYSVGIGQISSEVPQNLSASRPQDRQFILSSKKLLLSDSGFYLCAWSGEIGGELFFGEGSRLTVL.